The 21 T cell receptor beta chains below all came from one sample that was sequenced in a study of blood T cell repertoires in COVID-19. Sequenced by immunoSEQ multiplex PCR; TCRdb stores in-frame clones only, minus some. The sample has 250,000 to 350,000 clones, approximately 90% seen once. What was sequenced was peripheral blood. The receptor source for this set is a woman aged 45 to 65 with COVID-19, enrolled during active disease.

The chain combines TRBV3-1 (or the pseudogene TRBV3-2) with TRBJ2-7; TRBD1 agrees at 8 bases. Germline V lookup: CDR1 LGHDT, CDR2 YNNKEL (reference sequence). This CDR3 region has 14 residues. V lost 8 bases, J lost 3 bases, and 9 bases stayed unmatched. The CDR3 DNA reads TGTGCCAGCGGTTCGCAGGGGGCGCGCTACGAGCAGTACTTC. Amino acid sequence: CASGSQGARYEQYF.

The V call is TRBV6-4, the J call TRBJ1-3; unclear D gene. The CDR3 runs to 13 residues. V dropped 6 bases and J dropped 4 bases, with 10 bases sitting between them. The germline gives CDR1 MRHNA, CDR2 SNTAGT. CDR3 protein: CASSRGFGNTIYF. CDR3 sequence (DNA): TGTGCCAGCAGCAGAGGGTTCGGAAACACCATATATTTT.

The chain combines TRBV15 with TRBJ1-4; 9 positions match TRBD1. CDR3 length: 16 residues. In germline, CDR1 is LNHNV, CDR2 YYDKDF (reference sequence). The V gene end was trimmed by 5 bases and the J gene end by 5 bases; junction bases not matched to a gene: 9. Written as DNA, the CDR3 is TGTGCCACCAGCGGGAGAGGGACAGGGTGGAATGAAAAACTGTTTTTT. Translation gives CATSGRGTGWNEKLFF.

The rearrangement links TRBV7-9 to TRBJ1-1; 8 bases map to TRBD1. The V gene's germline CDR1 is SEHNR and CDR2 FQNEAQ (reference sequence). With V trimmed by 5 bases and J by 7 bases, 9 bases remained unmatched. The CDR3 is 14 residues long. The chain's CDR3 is CASSLKQGAVEAFF. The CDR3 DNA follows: TGTGCCAGCAGCCTTAAGCAGGGGGCGGTTGAAGCTTTCTTT. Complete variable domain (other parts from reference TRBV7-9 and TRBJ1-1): DTGVSQNPRHKITKRGQNVTFRCDPISEHNRLYWYRQTLGQGPEFLTYFQNEAQLEKSRLLSDRFSAERPKGSFSTLEIQRTEQGDSAMYLCASSLKQGAVEAFFGQGTRLTVV.

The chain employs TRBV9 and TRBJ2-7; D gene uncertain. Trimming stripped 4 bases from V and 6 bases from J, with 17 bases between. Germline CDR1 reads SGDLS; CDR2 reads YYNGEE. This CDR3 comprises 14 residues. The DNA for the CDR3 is TGTGCCAGCAGCCTAGATTTAACAGTAGGCGAGCAGTACTTC. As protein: CASSLDLTVGEQYF.

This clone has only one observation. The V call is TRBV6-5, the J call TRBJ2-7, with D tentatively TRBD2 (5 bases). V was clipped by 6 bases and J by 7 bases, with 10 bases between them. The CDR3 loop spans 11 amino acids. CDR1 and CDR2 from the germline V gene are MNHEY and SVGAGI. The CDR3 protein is CASSRPGEQYF. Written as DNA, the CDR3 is TGTGCCAGCAGCCGACCGGGGGAGCAGTACTTC.

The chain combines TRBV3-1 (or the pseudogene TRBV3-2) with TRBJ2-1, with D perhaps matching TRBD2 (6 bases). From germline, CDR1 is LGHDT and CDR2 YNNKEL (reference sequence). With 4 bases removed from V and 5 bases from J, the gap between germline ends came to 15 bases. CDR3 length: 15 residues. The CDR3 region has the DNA TGTGCCAGCAGCCCCTTGGTGGGACTCCACAATGAGCAGTTCTTC. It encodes CASSPLVGLHNEQFF.

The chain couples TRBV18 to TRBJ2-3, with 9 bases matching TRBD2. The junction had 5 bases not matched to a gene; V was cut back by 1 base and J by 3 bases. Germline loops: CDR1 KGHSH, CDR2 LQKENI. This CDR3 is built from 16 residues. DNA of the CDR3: TGTGCCAGCTCACCACAGCTAGCGGGAAGGACAGATACGCAGTATTTT. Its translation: CASSPQLAGRTDTQYF.

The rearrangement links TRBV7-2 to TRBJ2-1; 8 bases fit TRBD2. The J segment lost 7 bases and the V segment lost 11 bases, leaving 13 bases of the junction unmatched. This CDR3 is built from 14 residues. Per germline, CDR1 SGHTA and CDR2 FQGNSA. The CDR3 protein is CAGLRSGRGNEQFF. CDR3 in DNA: TGTGCCGGCCTCCGCAGCGGGAGAGGGAATGAGCAGTTCTTC.

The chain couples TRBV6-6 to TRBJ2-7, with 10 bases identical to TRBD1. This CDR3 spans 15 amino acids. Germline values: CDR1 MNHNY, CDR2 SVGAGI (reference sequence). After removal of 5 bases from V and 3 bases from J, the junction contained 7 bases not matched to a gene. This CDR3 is CASSNLGQGDYEQYF. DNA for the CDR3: TGTGCCAGCAGTAACCTCGGACAGGGGGACTACGAGCAGTACTTC.

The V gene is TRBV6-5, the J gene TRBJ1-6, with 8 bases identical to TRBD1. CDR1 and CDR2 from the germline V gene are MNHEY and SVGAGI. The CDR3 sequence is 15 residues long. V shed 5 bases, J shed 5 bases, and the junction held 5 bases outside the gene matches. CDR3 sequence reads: CASSPGQGHNSPLHF. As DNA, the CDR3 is TGTGCCAGCAGTCCCGGACAGGGTCATAATTCACCCCTCCACTTT.

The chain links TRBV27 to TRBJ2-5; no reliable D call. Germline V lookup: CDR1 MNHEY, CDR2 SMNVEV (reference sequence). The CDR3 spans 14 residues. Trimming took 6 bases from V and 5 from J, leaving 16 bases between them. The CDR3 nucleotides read TGTGCCAGCAGCCGCATGTCCACCCAGGAGACCCAGTACTTC. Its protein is CASSRMSTQETQYF.

The CDR3 loop is CSVGVGDEQFF. CDR3 nucleotide sequence: TGCAGCGTTGGGGTGGGCGATGAGCAGTTCTTC. This sequence joins TRBV29-1 and TRBJ2-1; D gene unclear. Per germline, CDR1 SQVTM and CDR2 ANQGSEA. Trimming stripped 4 bases from V and 8 bases from J, with 9 bases between. The CDR3 length is 11 residues.

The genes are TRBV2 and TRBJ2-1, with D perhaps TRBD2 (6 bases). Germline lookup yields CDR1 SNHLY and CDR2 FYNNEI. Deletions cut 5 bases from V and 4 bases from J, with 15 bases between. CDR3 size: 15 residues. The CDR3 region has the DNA TGTGCCAGCAGTACTAGGAGGGGAGATTACAATGAGCAGTTCTTC. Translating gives CASSTRRGDYNEQFF.

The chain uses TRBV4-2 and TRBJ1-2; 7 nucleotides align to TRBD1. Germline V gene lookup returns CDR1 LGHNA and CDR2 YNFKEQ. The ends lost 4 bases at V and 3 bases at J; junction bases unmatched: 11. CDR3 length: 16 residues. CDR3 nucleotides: TGTGCCAGCAGCCTAAGGGGACAGCCTACTGACTATGGCTACACCTTC. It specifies CASSLRGQPTDYGYTF.

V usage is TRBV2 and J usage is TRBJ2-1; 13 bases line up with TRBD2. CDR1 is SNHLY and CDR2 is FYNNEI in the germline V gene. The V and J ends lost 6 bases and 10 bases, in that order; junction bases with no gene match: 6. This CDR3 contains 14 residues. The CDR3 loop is CASSTSGRASEQFF. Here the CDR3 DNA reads TGTGCCAGCAGCACTAGCGGGAGGGCATCGGAGCAGTTCTTC.

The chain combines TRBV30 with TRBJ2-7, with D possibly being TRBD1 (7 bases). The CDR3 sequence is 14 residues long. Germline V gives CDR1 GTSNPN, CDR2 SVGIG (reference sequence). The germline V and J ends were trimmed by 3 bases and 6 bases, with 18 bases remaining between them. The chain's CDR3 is CAWRGGQKVSEQYF. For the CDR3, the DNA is TGTGCCTGGAGGGGGGGACAGAAGGTCTCCGAGCAGTACTTC. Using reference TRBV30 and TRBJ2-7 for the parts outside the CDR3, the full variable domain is SQTIHQWPATLVQPVGSPLSLECTVEGTSNPNLYWYRQAAGRGLQLLFYSVGIGQISSEVPQNLSASRPQDRQFILSSKKLLLSDSGFYLCAWRGGQKVSEQYFGPGTRLTVT.

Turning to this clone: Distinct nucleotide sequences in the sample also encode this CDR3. CDR3 amino acids: CASSVAQGNTEAFF. The DNA of the CDR3 is TGTGCCAGCAGCGTCGCACAGGGGAACACTGAAGCTTTCTTT. The chain has TRBV9 and TRBJ1-1; weak D call: TRBD1 (6 bases). The V and J ends lost 2 bases and 1 base respectively, with 9 bases between them. The CDR3 contains 14 residues. CDR1 and CDR2 (germline): SGDLS, YYNGEE.

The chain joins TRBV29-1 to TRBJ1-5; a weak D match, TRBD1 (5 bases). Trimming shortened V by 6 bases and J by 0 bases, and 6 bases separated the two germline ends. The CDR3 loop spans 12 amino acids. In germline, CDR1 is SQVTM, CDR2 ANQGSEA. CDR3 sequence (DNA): TGCAGCGTGGGGGGTAGCAATCAGCCCCAGCATTTT. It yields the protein CSVGGSNQPQHF. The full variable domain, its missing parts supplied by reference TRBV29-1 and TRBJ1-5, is SAVISQKPSRDICQRGTSLTIQCQVDSQVTMMFWYRQQPGQSLTLIATANQGSEATYESGFVIDKFPISRPNLTFSTLTVSNMSPEDSSIYLCSVGGSNQPQHFGDGTRLSIL.

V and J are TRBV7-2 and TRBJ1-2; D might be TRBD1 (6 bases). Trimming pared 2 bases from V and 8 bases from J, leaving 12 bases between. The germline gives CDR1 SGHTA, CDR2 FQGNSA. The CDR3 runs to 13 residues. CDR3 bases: TGTGCCAGCAGCTTATCCAGGGGTATGGGCTACACCTTC. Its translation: CASSLSRGMGYTF.

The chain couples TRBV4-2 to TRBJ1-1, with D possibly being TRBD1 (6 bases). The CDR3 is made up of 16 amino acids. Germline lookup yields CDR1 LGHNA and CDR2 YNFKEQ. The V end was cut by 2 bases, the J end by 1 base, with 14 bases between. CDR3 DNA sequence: TGTGCCAGCAGCCAAAAAAAGGGGACATCGAACACTGAAGCTTTCTTT. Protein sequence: CASSQKKGTSNTEAFF.